This passage covers 21 T cell receptor beta chains from one sample sequenced in a study of control samples from healthy donors and cancer patients. The data were produced by immunoSEQ multiplex PCR, yet TCRdb's version contains in-frame clones alone and is incomplete. The profile covers about 110,000 clones, with roughly 85% appearing a single time and 13% taken by the ten largest. Sequencing input: blood. Every receptor here comes from a woman aged 45-65 years in good health.

The genes are TRBV24-1 and TRBJ2-2; D not resolved. The CDR3 contains 14 residues. Germline loops: CDR1 KGHDR, CDR2 SFDVKD. The V and J ends lost 1 base and 4 bases respectively, with 6 bases between them. The CDR3 nucleotides are TGTGCCACCAGTGATTTTGACGGCACCGGGGAGCTGTTTTTT. Protein sequence: CATSDFDGTGELFF.

The chain combines TRBV9 with TRBJ1-1; D is unresolved. Trimming took off 4 bases at V and 3 bases at J, with 10 bases between the two ends. This CDR3 region has 13 residues. From germline, CDR1 is SGDLS and CDR2 YYNGEE. The CDR3 nucleotides are TGTGCCAGCAGCATCGGGATTTACACTGAAGCTTTCTTT. Protein sequence: CASSIGIYTEAFF.

This clone occurred a few times. The J gene is TRBJ1-2, the V gene TRBV7-2; 7 bases line up with TRBD1. The V segment lost 5 bases and the J segment 2 bases; nucleotides outside the gene matches: 5. The CDR3 is 14 amino acids. Germline V gene lookup returns CDR1 SGHTA and CDR2 FQGNSA. CDR3 residues: CASSPQDRNYGYTF. DNA for the CDR3: TGTGCCAGCAGCCCGCAGGACAGGAACTATGGCTACACCTTC.

The gene calls are TRBV19 and TRBJ2-2; no firm D call. Germline CDR1 LNHDA, CDR2 SQIVND (reference sequence). This CDR3 spans 15 amino acids. Trimming removed 4 bases from V and 5 bases from J, with 14 bases in between. The CDR3 DNA reads TGTGCCAGTAGTACCCGGACGGACGGTACCGGGGAGCTGTTTTTT. Encoded protein: CASSTRTDGTGELFF. The whole variable domain, remainder taken from reference TRBV19 and TRBJ2-2, is DGGITQSPKYLFRKEGQNVTLSCEQNLNHDAMYWYRQDPGQGLRLIYYSQIVNDFQKGDIAEGYSVSREKKESFPLTVTSAQKNPTAFYLCASSTRTDGTGELFFGEGSRLTVL.

Only one count was recorded for this clone. The chain combines TRBV7-2 with TRBJ2-5, with D maybe TRBD2 (6 bases). This CDR3 region has 14 residues. CDR1 SGHTA and CDR2 FQGNSA come from the germline V gene. V was shortened by 7 bases and J by 4 bases, with 16 bases between the two germline ends. In DNA form, the CDR3 reads TGTGCCAGCACGAAAACCGGGAGTTTAGAGACCCAGTACTTC. This encodes CASTKTGSLETQYF.

The V gene is TRBV24-1, the J gene TRBJ2-7, with D perhaps matching TRBD1 (6 bases). V was clipped by 3 bases and J by 2 bases, with 16 bases between them. In germline, CDR1 is KGHDR, CDR2 SFDVKD. CDR3 size: 16 residues. The CDR3 region has the DNA TGTGCCACCAGTGATCAAGGGGGTGGCCGACCCTACGAGCAGTACTTC. Its translation is CATSDQGGGRPYEQYF.

The gene calls are TRBV28 and TRBJ1-2; 10 bases align to TRBD1. The CDR3 consists of 16 residues. The ends lost 5 bases at V and 8 bases at J; junction bases unmatched: 14. From germline, CDR1 is MDHEN and CDR2 SYDVKM. The chain's CDR3 is CASSPYLRDRGQGYTF. The CDR3 DNA follows: TGTGCCAGCAGTCCCTACCTCCGGGACAGGGGACAGGGCTACACCTTC.

The chain carries TRBV19 and TRBJ1-5; D is uncertain. The V end lost 1 base, the J end lost 3 bases, and 10 bases lay between the germline ends. Germline CDR1 is LNHDA and CDR2 is SQIVND (reference sequence). This CDR3 spans 15 amino acids. The CDR3 sequence is CASSIAKSYNQPQHF. As DNA, the CDR3 is TGTGCCAGTAGTATAGCCAAGTCTTACAATCAGCCCCAGCATTTT.

This chain links TRBV7-2 with TRBJ1-2, with 7 bases aligning to TRBD1. With 5 bases clipped from V and 4 bases from J, the junction kept 4 bases outside the gene matches. The germline V gene has CDR1 SGHTA and CDR2 FQGNSA. This CDR3 spans 13 amino acids. CDR3 amino acids: CASSLGQPYGYTF. The CDR3 DNA reads TGTGCCAGCAGCCTGGGACAGCCCTATGGCTACACCTTC. The full variable domain, with the rest looked up from reference TRBV7-2 and TRBJ1-2, is GAGVSQSPSNKVTEKGKDVELRCDPISGHTALYWYRQSLGQGLEFLIYFQGNSAPDKSGLPSDRFSAERTGGSVSTLTIQRTQQEDSAVYLCASSLGQPYGYTFGSGTRLTVV.

The chain is built from TRBV6-5 and TRBJ1-4, with 8 bases lining up with TRBD1. V lost 6 bases and J lost 0; bases outside the gene matches: 3. Germline V gene sequence: CDR1 MNHEY, CDR2 SVGAGI. The CDR3 runs 15 residues. For the CDR3, the DNA is TGTGCCAGCAGGCTGGGACAGGCAACTAATGAAAAACTGTTTTTT. Translating gives CASRLGQATNEKLFF.

The CDR3, as DNA: TGTGCCAGCAGTAACAACGGGGGGCGGATTCAAGAGACCCAGTACTTC. Residues: CASSNNGGRIQETQYF. The chain employs TRBV7-8 and TRBJ2-5; the D gene is possibly TRBD2 (7 bases). The CDR3 has 16 amino acids. The V and J ends lost 6 bases and 2 bases respectively, with 19 bases between them. Germline CDR1 is SGHVS and CDR2 is FQNEAQ.

The chain has TRBV24-1 and TRBJ1-5; no firm D call. Trimming stripped 1 base from V and 1 base from J, with 1 base between. CDR1 KGHDR and CDR2 SFDVKD come from the germline V gene. This CDR3 contains 13 residues. The CDR3 spells CATSDFSNQPQHF. CDR3 DNA sequence: TGTGCCACCAGTGATTTCAGCAATCAGCCCCAGCATTTT.

V usage is TRBV28 and J usage is TRBJ1-6; D unresolved. The V gene lost 4 bases and the J gene lost 6 bases, with 13 bases spanning the gap. Germline lookup yields CDR1 MDHEN and CDR2 SYDVKM. The CDR3 contains 15 residues. The CDR3 region has the DNA TGTGCCAGCAGTTCGAACGGACTGCCTAATTCACCCCTCCACTTT. Its translation: CASSSNGLPNSPLHF.

The rearrangement links TRBV2 to TRBJ2-2, with 14 bases aligning to TRBD2. From germline, CDR1 is SNHLY and CDR2 FYNNEI. The CDR3 has 17 amino acids. V lost 6 bases to trimming and J lost 5 bases; unmatched junction nucleotides: 8. The chain's CDR3 is CASSRGLAGGSTGELFF. CDR3 coding DNA: TGTGCCAGCAGCCGAGGACTAGCGGGAGGTTCTACCGGGGAGCTGTTTTTT.

The rearrangement uses TRBV6-5 and TRBJ2-5; tentatively, D is TRBD2 (6 bases). Per germline, CDR1 MNHEY and CDR2 SVGAGI. The CDR3 length is 14 residues. V was pared by 6 bases and J by 5 bases, with 16 bases between. The CDR3 loop is CASSFVGGRETQYF. The CDR3 DNA sequence: TGTGCCAGCAGCTTTGTTGGGGGGAGGGAGACCCAGTACTTC.

J is TRBJ2-5 and V is TRBV18; 8 nucleotides agree with TRBD2. This CDR3 spans 14 amino acids. Per the germline V gene, CDR1 is KGHSH and CDR2 is LQKENI. The ends lost 2 bases at V and 5 bases at J; junction bases unmatched: 4. Here the CDR3 DNA reads TGTGCCAGCTCACCAACTAGCGGAGGGGAGACCCAGTACTTC. Protein product: CASSPTSGGETQYF.

V usage is TRBV7-2 and J usage is TRBJ1-1; possible D gene TRBD1, 5 bases. Germline CDR1 reads SGHTA; CDR2 reads FQGNSA. The CDR3 is 13 residues long. V shed 1 base and J shed 10 bases, with 13 bases lying between them. CDR3 coding DNA: TGTGCCAGCAGCTTAGTTACAGGAAGGCGAGCTTTCTTT. It encodes CASSLVTGRRAFF.

The rearrangement links TRBV7-6 to TRBJ2-3, with TRBD2 matching 7 bases. From germline, CDR1 is SGHVS and CDR2 FNYEAQ. V shed 5 bases, J shed 6 bases, and the junction held 8 bases outside the gene matches. The CDR3 contains 14 residues. CDR3: CASSPMGGGDTQYF. DNA for the CDR3: TGTGCCAGCAGCCCAATGGGGGGAGGGGATACGCAGTATTTT.

This clone appeared a few times. The rearrangement links TRBV2 to TRBJ2-5, with D possibly TRBD1 on 6 matching bases. The CDR3 covers 14 residues. The germline V and J ends were trimmed by 7 bases and 4 bases, with 16 bases remaining between them. Per the germline V gene, CDR1 is SNHLY and CDR2 is FYNNEI. The CDR3 protein is CASNEGENGETQYF. CDR3 DNA: TGTGCCAGCAATGAGGGGGAGAATGGAGAGACCCAGTACTTC.

The V gene is TRBV5-4, the J gene TRBJ2-5; D is possibly TRBD1 (6 bases). CDR1 is SGHNT, CDR2 YYREEE, per germline (reference sequence). CDR3 length: 15 residues. V was shortened by 4 bases and J by 1 base, with 14 bases between the two germline ends. DNA for the CDR3: TGTGCCAGCAGCCAGGCCACAGGGAGCCAAGAGACCCAGTACTTC. Translating gives CASSQATGSQETQYF.

CDR3 residues: CATSDSRPSGAPRSGELFF. CDR3 in DNA: TGTGCCACCAGTGATTCTAGGCCTAGCGGGGCCCCTAGGAGCGGGGAGCTGTTTTTT. The V gene is TRBV24-1, the J gene TRBJ2-2; 9 nucleotides match TRBD2. The CDR3 loop spans 19 amino acids. With 2 bases clipped from V and 7 bases from J, the junction kept 16 bases outside the gene matches. The germline CDR1 and CDR2 sequences are KGHDR and SFDVKD.